The 25 T cell receptor beta chains below all came from one sample that was sequenced in a study of cytomegalovirus exposure and HLA in healthy donors. The table came from immunoSEQ multiplex PCR; TCRdb's copy has only in-frame clones and leaves some out. The data show roughly 190,000 clones, approximately 86% seen once. Sequenced material: PBMCs. These receptors came from a man under 40 in good health and CMV-seropositive.

The rearrangement joins TRBV9 to TRBJ1-3, with D possibly being TRBD1 (5 bases). The germline CDR1 and CDR2 sequences are SGDLS and YYNGEE. Trimming stripped 0 bases from V and 2 bases from J, with 9 bases between. This CDR3 has 15 amino acids. CDR3 protein: CASSVDGGAGNTIYF. The CDR3 nucleotides read TGTGCCAGCAGCGTAGACGGGGGTGCTGGAAACACCATATATTTT.

The chain links TRBV29-1 to TRBJ2-2; TRBD2 matches 8 bases. This CDR3 contains 17 residues. Germline loops: CDR1 SQVTM, CDR2 ANQGSEA. Trimming removed 2 bases from V and 4 bases from J; junction bases left unmatched: 12. CDR3 residues: CSVESPSGRPPTGELFF. CDR3 coding DNA: TGCAGCGTTGAAAGTCCCAGCGGGAGACCGCCCACCGGGGAGCTGTTTTTT.

The chain uses TRBV25-1 and TRBJ2-5; no reliable D call. Germline V gene data show CDR1 as MGHDK and CDR2 as SYGVNS. The length of the CDR3 is 15 residues. V was cut by 2 bases and J by 5 bases, with 15 bases left in between. The CDR3 protein is CASSERWGFGETQYF. The CDR3, as DNA: TGTGCCAGCAGTGAAAGGTGGGGTTTCGGCGAGACCCAGTACTTC.

This rearrangement joins TRBV7-6 to TRBJ1-1, with D maybe TRBD1 (5 bases). The germline gives CDR1 SGHVS, CDR2 FNYEAQ. The V end was cut by 0 bases, the J end by 0 bases, with 5 bases between. CDR3 length: 14 amino acids. CDR3 DNA: TGTGCCAGCAGCTTAGCAGGGGTGAACACTGAAGCTTTCTTT. Protein sequence: CASSLAGVNTEAFF.

The chain couples TRBV6-6 to TRBJ1-5; D remains unclear. The CDR3 loop spans 15 amino acids. CDR1 and CDR2 (germline): MNHNY, SVGAGI (reference sequence). Trimming removed 6 bases at V and 0 bases at J, with 12 bases between. The CDR3: CASREGFGSNQPQHF. The CDR3 region has the DNA TGTGCCAGCAGAGAAGGGTTTGGTAGCAATCAGCCCCAGCATTTT.

The genes are TRBV19 and TRBJ2-7, with 8 bases matching TRBD2. CDR1 and CDR2 from the germline V gene are LNHDA and SQIVND (reference sequence). V dropped 3 bases and J dropped 5; count of bases not matched to a gene: 6. The CDR3 length is 14 residues. The CDR3 reads CASSIGLASDEQYF. DNA of the CDR3: TGTGCCAGTAGTATCGGACTAGCTTCGGACGAGCAGTACTTC.

The V gene is TRBV27, the J gene TRBJ2-3, with 8 bases lining up with TRBD2. CDR1 is MNHEY and CDR2 is SMNVEV in the germline V gene (reference sequence). CDR3 length: 17 residues. Trimming took 8 bases from V and 6 from J; bases not matched to a gene: 19. CDR3 in amino acids: CASSLGASGLSGDTQYF. The CDR3, as DNA: TGTGCCAGCTCCCTGGGGGCTAGCGGGCTCTCAGGGGATACGCAGTATTTT.

This chain connects TRBV27 to TRBJ2-7, with 10 bases that match TRBD1. The J segment lost 7 bases and the V segment lost 2 bases, leaving 8 bases of the junction unmatched. The length of the CDR3 is 15 residues. CDR1 and CDR2 from the germline V gene are MNHEY and SMNVEV (reference sequence). The CDR3 DNA reads as TGTGCCAGCAGTTTAATAAGACAGGGGGCACAGGAGCAGTACTTC. Protein product: CASSLIRQGAQEQYF.

The V and J genes are TRBV13 and TRBJ2-3, with D uncertain. V was cut by 0 bases and J by 2 bases, with 9 bases left in between. Per germline, CDR1 PRHDT and CDR2 FYEKMQ (reference sequence). The CDR3 length is 15 residues. CDR3 loop: CASSLGRPDTDTQYF. CDR3 DNA: TGTGCCAGCAGCTTAGGCAGGCCCGACACAGATACGCAGTATTTT.

J is TRBJ2-3 and V is TRBV28, with 7 bases fitting TRBD1. Germline CDR1 and CDR2: MDHEN and SYDVKM. The CDR3 is 14 residues long. The trim removed 5 bases at V and 6 bases at J, leaving 8 bases unmatched. The CDR3 nucleotides read TGTGCCAGCAGTACCTCGGGACAGCCGGATACGCAGTATTTT. Amino acids: CASSTSGQPDTQYF.

The V and J genes are TRBV7-2 and TRBJ2-7, with TRBD2 identical over 14 bases. Unmatched junction bases numbered 15, after V lost 4 bases and J lost 7 bases. There are 18 residues in the CDR3. Germline V gene sequence: CDR1 SGHTA, CDR2 FQGNSA. The CDR3 nucleotides are TGTGCCAGCAGCTCTCCGGGACTAGCGGGGGTTGGGAGTTCGGAGCAGTACTTC. It encodes CASSSPGLAGVGSSEQYF.

CDR3 in amino acids: CASSYGAPNYGYTF. The DNA for the CDR3 is TGTGCCAGCAGCTATGGTGCGCCTAACTATGGCTACACCTTC. This chain links TRBV11-2 with TRBJ1-2; D gene ambiguous. V gave up 4 bases and J gave up 0 bases, with 9 bases separating them. This CDR3 region has 14 residues. Germline V gives CDR1 SGHAT, CDR2 FQNNGV.

The chain links TRBV9 to TRBJ2-7, with D tentatively TRBD2 (6 bases). The CDR3 spans 15 residues. Germline V gene data show CDR1 as SGDLS and CDR2 as YYNGEE. V lost 0 bases, J lost 3 bases, and 13 bases lay in between. CDR3 region: CASSVGPGTYYEQYF. The CDR3 bases are TGTGCCAGCAGCGTAGGCCCCGGGACTTACTACGAGCAGTACTTC.

This sequence joins TRBV19 and TRBJ2-2; no reliable D call. The germline CDR1 and CDR2 sequences are LNHDA and SQIVND (reference sequence). Deletions cut 4 bases from V and 6 bases from J, with 9 bases between. The CDR3 extends over 13 amino acids. CDR3 DNA sequence: TGTGCCAGTAGTACCGCGGTGGCCGGGGAGCTGTTTTTT. Translation gives CASSTAVAGELFF.

For the CDR3, the DNA is TGCGCCAGCAGCTTCACTGCGAAAGAGACCCAGTACTTC. Translating gives CASSFTAKETQYF. J is TRBJ2-5 and V is TRBV5-1; D is unresolved. Germline CDR1 SGHRS, CDR2 YFSETQ. V lost 2 bases and J 3 bases, leaving 8 bases between the germline ends. The CDR3 is 13 residues long.

CDR3 coding DNA: TGTGCCAGCAGCTTCGGCGGACCTCGTCTCCAGTCCAATGAGCAGTTCTTC. Amino acid sequence: CASSFGGPRLQSNEQFF. V gene TRBV5-6 combines with J gene TRBJ2-1; D unresolved. Per the germline V gene, CDR1 is SGHDT and CDR2 is YYEEEE. Trimming pared 2 bases from V and 6 bases from J, leaving 21 bases between. CDR3 size: 17 residues.

The chain has TRBV13 and TRBJ1-4; D is undetermined. Germline loops: CDR1 PRHDT, CDR2 FYEKMQ (reference sequence). Deletions cut 0 bases from V and 8 bases from J, with 13 bases between. The CDR3 totals 15 residues. In DNA, the CDR3 is TGTGCCAGCAGCTTAGGGGGAATTCGGTCCGAAAAACTGTTTTTT. Its translation: CASSLGGIRSEKLFF.

The chain carries TRBV10-2 and TRBJ1-5; 8 bases match TRBD1. With 6 bases clipped from V and 4 bases from J, the junction kept 2 bases outside the gene matches. This CDR3 has 13 amino acids. The V gene's germline CDR1 is WSHSY and CDR2 SAAADI. CDR3 bases: TGCGCCAGCAGGGACAGGGAGAATCAGCCCCAGCATTTT. This codes for CASRDRENQPQHF.

The rearrangement uses TRBV5-1 and TRBJ1-1; a possible D gene is TRBD1 (5 bases). Trimming pared 6 bases from V and 8 bases from J, leaving 17 bases between. The germline V gene encodes CDR1 SGHRS and CDR2 YFSETQ. The CDR3 loop spans 13 amino acids. CDR3 amino acids: CASTLGQDVEAFF. As DNA, the CDR3 is TGCGCCAGCACCCTGGGGCAGGACGTAGAAGCTTTCTTT.

The gene calls are TRBV5-4 and TRBJ1-3; D gene ambiguous. Trimming pared 3 bases from V and 1 base from J, leaving 8 bases between. Germline CDR1 reads SGHNT; CDR2 reads YYREEE (reference sequence). The CDR3 spans 14 residues. CDR3 sequence: CASSSGISGNTIYF. As DNA, the CDR3 is TGTGCCAGCAGCTCAGGAATTTCTGGAAACACCATATATTTT.

The CDR3 protein is CASSLGDRGYEQYF. CDR3 in DNA: TGTGCCAGCAGTTTAGGGGACAGGGGCTACGAGCAGTACTTC. J is TRBJ2-7 and V is TRBV27; 10 bases line up with TRBD1. CDR3 length: 14 residues. Germline lookup yields CDR1 MNHEY and CDR2 SMNVEV (reference sequence). Unmatched junction bases numbered 1, after V lost 2 bases and J lost 3 bases.

This clone has a handful of counts. The chain couples TRBV4-2 to TRBJ2-2; maybe TRBD2 (6 bases). Germline loops: CDR1 LGHNA, CDR2 YNFKEQ. The CDR3 has 15 amino acids. The V end lost 1 base, the J end lost 6 bases, and 12 bases lay between the germline ends. The CDR3 reads CASSQVSGASGELFF. The CDR3 DNA is TGTGCCAGCAGCCAAGTCTCGGGAGCGTCCGGGGAGCTGTTTTTT.

The table lists this clone with a few counts. This chain links TRBV28 with TRBJ1-2; TRBD1 is a possible D gene (5 bases). CDR3 size: 13 residues. Trimming pared 2 bases from V and 8 bases from J, leaving 12 bases between. In germline, CDR1 is MDHEN, CDR2 SYDVKM. The CDR3 loop reads CASSLPRGLGYTF. CDR3 nucleotides: TGTGCCAGCAGTTTACCCCGGGGCCTCGGCTACACCTTC.

The chain employs TRBV18 and TRBJ2-1, with D perhaps matching TRBD2 (5 bases). The CDR3 has 19 residues. Trimming shortened V by 3 bases and J by 4 bases, and 25 bases separated the two germline ends. Germline CDR1 reads KGHSH; CDR2 reads LQKENI. CDR3 amino acids: CASSPGLRTLLGGYNEQFF. CDR3 DNA: TGTGCCAGCTCACCCGGCTTAAGGACTCTCCTAGGTGGATACAATGAGCAGTTCTTC.

This chain connects TRBV15 to TRBJ1-1; D gene ambiguous. Trimming pared 1 base from V and 0 bases from J, leaving 12 bases between. This CDR3 is built from 16 residues. Germline values: CDR1 LNHNV, CDR2 YYDKDF (reference sequence). CDR3: CATSRVRNIMNTEAFF. The CDR3 DNA follows: TGTGCCACCAGCAGAGTACGGAACATCATGAACACTGAAGCTTTCTTT.